A selection of T cell receptor beta chains follows, all from one sample in a study of cytomegalovirus exposure and HLA in healthy donors. Method: immunoSEQ multiplex PCR; TCRdb's copy keeps in-frame clones and lacks some. The table has about 100,000 clones, roughly three quarters seen once. Sample: PBMCs. These receptors all stem from a woman aged 55-70 years in good health and CMV-seronegative. CDR3s include the opening cysteine and the closing phenylalanine or tryptophan. Each record gives: clone size, J gene, V gene, D gene, CDR3 protein, CDR3 DNA. The D gene is left open where the match is weak. Clone size is not always given. Where it is, it says once, few, many or a class for expanded clones.

-,TRBJ2-6,TRBV4-1,-,CASSQEPQGDYLSGANVLTF,TGCGCCAGCAGCCAGGAACCCCAGGGTGATTACCTCTCTGGGGCCAACGTCCTGACTTTC
-,TRBJ2-3,TRBV5-1,-,CASSLSRHTDTQYF,TGCGCCAGCAGCTTATCAAGACACACAGATACGCAGTATTTT
-,TRBJ2-1,TRBV4-3,-,CASSQGIRGNEQFF,TGCGCCAGCAGCCAAGGTATTCGGGGCAATGAGCAGTTCTTC
-,TRBJ2-3,TRBV4-3,TRBD2,CASSQGAGRASDTQYF,TGCGCCAGCAGCCAAGGGGCCGGGAGGGCCTCAGATACGCAGTATTTT
-,TRBJ1-5,TRBV28,TRBD1,CASSRNRGLQPQHF,TGTGCCAGCAGTAGGAACAGGGGGCTTCAGCCCCAGCATTTT
-,TRBJ2-1,TRBV18,-,CASSGLLPHEQFF,TGTGCCAGCTCGGGACTCCTACCGCATGAGCAGTTCTTC
-,TRBJ2-3,TRBV5-1,-,CASSTQADTQYF,TGCGCCAGCAGCACCCAGGCAGATACGCAGTATTTT
-,TRBJ2-5,TRBV18,-,CASSPPSLFNQETQYF,TGTGCCAGCTCACCACCTAGCCTATTTAACCAAGAGACCCAGTACTTC
-,TRBJ1-2,TRBV10-2,-,CASSFGPPGGYTF,TGCGCCAGCAGTTTCGGACCTCCGGGGGGCTACACCTTC
-,TRBJ1-1,TRBV21-1,-,CASSTRRKYRGNTEAFF,TGTGCCAGCAGCACCCGACGGAAGTATCGGGGAAACACTGAAGCTTTCTTT
-,TRBJ2-5,TRBV4-3,-,CASSRERTGQETQYF,TGCGCCAGCAGCCGAGAGCGGACGGGACAAGAGACCCAGTACTTC
-,TRBJ2-7,TRBV10-2,-,CASQPQDGNSYEQYF,TGCGCCAGTCAGCCCCAGGACGGGAACTCCTACGAGCAGTACTTC
-,TRBJ2-3,TRBV10-3,TRBD1,CAISQPGQRSTDTQYF,TGTGCCATCAGTCAACCGGGACAGAGAAGCACAGATACGCAGTATTTT
few,TRBJ1-2,TRBV16,-,CASSQSTWEGYTF,TGTGCCAGCAGCCAATCGACCTGGGAGGGCTACACCTTC
few,TRBJ2-6,TRBV7-9,TRBD1,CASTGTGGLSGANVLTF,TGTGCCAGCACCGGGACAGGGGGTCTCTCTGGGGCCAACGTCCTGACTTTC
-,TRBJ1-3,TRBV7-2,-,CASSLVGGLSGNTIYF,TGTGCCAGCAGCTTAGTCGGAGGTCTATCTGGAAACACCATATATTTT
-,TRBJ2-2,TRBV6-5,-,CASTFSRDTGELFF,TGTGCCAGCACCTTTTCCCGGGACACCGGGGAGCTGTTTTTT
-,TRBJ1-4,TRBV19,TRBD1,CASSPKTGEDEKLFF,TGTGCCAGTAGCCCGAAGACAGGGGAGGATGAAAAACTGTTTTTT
-,TRBJ2-1,TRBV5-6,TRBD2,CASSLPREGHYNEQFF,TGTGCCAGCAGCTTGCCCCGGGAGGGCCACTACAATGAGCAGTTCTTC
-,TRBJ2-1,TRBV9,TRBD2,CASSQGLADYNEQFF,TGTGCCAGCAGCCAGGGACTAGCGGATTACAATGAGCAGTTCTTC
-,TRBJ2-1,TRBV15,-,CATSRAGEGYNEQFF,TGTGCCACCAGCAGAGCAGGGGAGGGCTACAATGAGCAGTTCTTC
-,TRBJ1-2,TRBV5-6,-,CASSLDRREGPNYGYTF,TGTGCCAGCAGCTTGGATCGCAGGGAGGGGCCCAACTATGGCTACACCTTC
-,TRBJ2-4,TRBV6-5,TRBD2,CAAGGLGRPEYF,TGTGCCGCCGGGGGACTAGGCCGACCCGAGTACTTC
once,TRBJ1-2,TRBV18,-,CASSPGGNYGYTF,TGTGCCAGCTCACCAGGCGGTAACTATGGCTACACCTTC
-,TRBJ1-1,TRBV7-9,-,CASSVTEGNTEAFF,TGTGCCAGCAGCGTGACAGAAGGGAACACTGAAGCTTTCTTT
-,TRBJ2-7,TRBV6-6,TRBD1,CASSQGGRSYEQYF,TGTGCCAGCAGCCAAGGGGGCCGCTCCTACGAGCAGTACTTC
-,TRBJ2-1,TRBV13,TRBD2,CASSLEIGTSGGRGREQFF,TGTGCCAGCAGCTTAGAGATTGGGACTAGCGGGGGCAGGGGAAGAGAGCAGTTCTTC
-,TRBJ2-7,TRBV6-5,-,CASSYGGNGQFNEQYF,TGTGCCAGCAGTTATGGAGGGAACGGGCAGTTCAACGAGCAGTACTTC
few,TRBJ2-1,TRBV19,TRBD2,CASSIFALADDNEQFF,TGTGCCAGTAGTATTTTCGCACTAGCGGATGACAATGAGCAGTTCTTC
-,TRBJ2-7,TRBV27,TRBD1,CASRRRDSAYEQYF,TGTGCCAGCCGTCGACGGGACAGCGCCTACGAGCAGTACTTC
-,TRBJ1-5,TRBV7-6,-,CASSQGVAQPQHF,TGTGCCAGCAGCCAAGGGGTGGCCCAGCCCCAGCATTTT
once,TRBJ2-7,TRBV29-1,-,CSASWAGYSYEQYF,TGCAGCGCCTCATGGGCGGGGTACTCCTACGAGCAGTACTTC
-,TRBJ2-7,TRBV7-2,-,CASTLYAGYEQYF,TGTGCCAGCACTCTCTACGCAGGGTACGAGCAGTACTTC
once,TRBJ2-7,TRBV5-4,TRBD2,CASNRGLAGGNEQYF,TGTGCCAGCAACCGAGGACTAGCGGGAGGGAACGAGCAGTACTTC
-,TRBJ2-4,TRBV11-3,-,CASIKPVGRNIQYF,TGTGCCAGCATCAAACCCGTGGGGCGGAACATTCAGTACTTC
-,TRBJ2-7,TRBV29-1,-,CSVEDSSYEQYF,TGCAGCGTTGAAGACAGCTCCTACGAGCAGTACTTC
-,TRBJ2-7,TRBV13,-,CASSIGRTGTYEQYF,TGTGCCAGCAGCATCGGTCGAACGGGAACCTACGAGCAGTACTTC
-,TRBJ1-2,TRBV7-9,-,CASTFGQANYGYTF,TGTGCCAGCACCTTCGGACAAGCTAACTATGGCTACACCTTC
-,TRBJ2-7,TRBV14,TRBD2,CASSLATSGSGYEQYF,TGTGCCAGCAGCCTCGCCACTAGCGGCTCGGGATACGAGCAGTACTTC
-,TRBJ2-1,TRBV28,-,CASSLQTGRSEQFF,TGTGCCAGCAGTTTACAGACAGGGAGGTCTGAGCAGTTCTTC
-,TRBJ2-3,TRBV6-6,-,CASTLGGSIDTQYF,TGTGCCAGCACCCTTGGCGGTTCCATAGATACGCAGTATTTT
-,TRBJ1-5,TRBV7-2,TRBD1,CASGRTGPVWEPQHF,TGTGCCAGCGGCAGGACAGGCCCAGTTTGGGAGCCCCAGCATTTT
-,TRBJ2-6,TRBV30,-,CAWDRLAGANVLTF,TGTGCCTGGGACCGACTAGCTGGGGCCAACGTCCTGACTTTC
-,TRBJ2-7,TRBV7-2,TRBD2,CASSFSTSVPSYEQYF,TGTGCCAGCAGCTTCTCGACTAGCGTCCCGTCCTACGAGCAGTACTTC
once,TRBJ2-7,TRBV27,TRBD2,CASRTSGRYEQYF,TGTGCCAGCCGGACTAGCGGGAGATACGAGCAGTACTTC
few,TRBJ1-4,TRBV5-6,TRBD1,CASSLLDRDSEKLFF,TGTGCCAGCAGCTTACTCGACAGGGACTCTGAAAAACTGTTTTTT
-,TRBJ1-2,TRBV6-5,TRBD1,CASSPGQGGYGYTF,TGTGCCAGCAGTCCCGGACAGGGAGGCTATGGCTACACCTTC
-,TRBJ2-3,TRBV5-1,TRBD2,CASSLIAGGHTDTQYF,TGCGCCAGCAGCTTGATAGCGGGGGGGCACACAGATACGCAGTATTTT
-,TRBJ2-2,TRBV4-3,TRBD2,CASSALAAATGELFF,TGCGCCAGCAGCGCTCTAGCGGCAGCCACCGGGGAGCTGTTTTTT